This TCR beta chain was sequenced in a study of identical twins. Healthy Caucasian individuals made up all the donors. This CDR3 is 15 amino acids long. J was trimmed by 0 bases and V by 5 bases; bases with no gene match: 1. Germline V gene data show CDR1 as SGHRS and CDR2 as YFSETQ. This clonotype showed up just a few times. Its cognate antigen is unknown. Template switching supplied a universal primer site; unique molecular identifiers were carried on the cDNA. Each CDR3 protein is one row after TCRdb ran MiXCR on the 5' RACE reads. The profile covers roughly 260,000 distinct CDR3 sequences, with about an eighth appearing a single time and approximately 8.2% taken by the ten largest. Broader study findings: Instead of following the same donors, the conclusions were based on cross-sectional statistical analysis. Out-of-frame alpha sequences that twins shared showed excess low generation probability.

V is TRBV5-1 and J is TRBJ2-3; TRBD2 agrees at 12 bases. Sequencing was performed on memory (CD45RO+) T cells sorted from blood. This receptor was taken from a woman under 30 in good health. CDR3 amino acids: CASRLAGGSTDTQYF. The CDR3 nucleotides read TGCGCCAGCAGACTAGCGGGGGGTAGCACAGATACGCAGTATTTT.